Listed below are T cell receptor beta chains from one sample, sequenced in a study of patients and donors after allogeneic stem cell transplantation. TCRdb processed the RT-PCR reads anew with MiXCR; each CDR3 protein has one entry. In the table there are 190,000 or so distinct CDR3 sequences, about 37% of which are singletons. Sequencing input: blood, either unsorted or a sorted T cell fraction (not recorded which). The receptors were gathered from a human donor who was either an allogeneic HSCT recipient or a stem cell or donor lymphocyte infusion donor (not recorded which). It is not recorded whose cells these are; they may come from a transplant donor. The CDR3 runs from the conserved cysteine through the conserved F or W. The order of the fields is clone size, V gene, J gene, D gene, CDR3 protein, CDR3 DNA. D genes are given only for firm matches. Size tells how often a clone was seen (once, few, many) or the class of an expanded clone, and some rows leave it out.

size: NA
V: TRBV20-1
J: TRBJ1-5
D: NA
CDR3: CSARVPEVPNQPQHF
DNA: TGCAGTGCTAGAGTTCCTGAGGTGCCCAATCAGCCCCAGCATTTT

size: NA
V: TRBV18
J: TRBJ1-1
D: TRBD1
CDR3: CASSPGQGALGMNTEAFF
DNA: TGTGCCAGCTCCCCGGGACAGGGGGCCCTCGGCATGAACACTGAAGCTTTCTTT

size: NA
V: TRBV5-1
J: TRBJ1-2
D: NA
CDR3: CASSSQGQPSYGYTF
DNA: TGCGCCAGCAGCTCGCAGGGACAACCGAGCTATGGCTACACCTTC

size: NA
V: TRBV27
J: TRBJ1-1
D: NA
CDR3: CASSYANFRGNTEAFF
DNA: TGTGCCAGCAGTTATGCTAACTTTCGGGGGAACACTGAAGCTTTCTTT

size: few
V: TRBV24-1
J: TRBJ1-1
D: NA
CDR3: CATSDPDSVGAFF
DNA: TGTGCCACCAGTGACCCCGACTCCGTGGGGGCTTTCTTT

size: few
V: TRBV7-8
J: TRBJ1-2
D: NA
CDR3: CASSPRGIGYTF
DNA: TGTGCCAGCAGCCCCAGGGGAATCGGCTACACCTTC

size: NA
V: TRBV5-1
J: TRBJ2-2
D: TRBD1
CDR3: CASSRTGWRELFF
DNA: TGCGCCAGCAGCCGGACAGGTTGGCGGGAGCTGTTTTTT

size: many
V: TRBV10-3
J: TRBJ1-1
D: NA
CDR3: CATQEGKGMNTEAFF
DNA: TGTGCCACCCAGGAGGGGAAAGGCATGAACACTGAAGCTTTCTTT

size: NA
V: TRBV10-3
J: TRBJ1-1
D: NA
CDR3: CAISEHSEGTEAFF
DNA: TGTGCCATCAGTGAACACAGCGAGGGCACTGAAGCTTTCTTT

size: NA
V: TRBV28
J: TRBJ2-1
D: TRBD2
CDR3: CASTHGGAFNEQFF
DNA: TGTGCCAGCACCCACGGGGGGGCCTTCAATGAGCAGTTCTTC

size: once
V: TRBV25-1
J: TRBJ1-4
D: TRBD1
CDR3: CASALGQGALGANEKLFF
DNA: TGTGCCAGCGCCCTCGGACAGGGGGCCCTTGGAGCCAATGAAAAACTGTTTTTT

size: NA
V: TRBV2
J: TRBJ2-1
D: TRBD2
CDR3: CASSAGLAGSEQFF
DNA: TGTGCCAGCAGCGCAGGCCTAGCGGGGAGTGAGCAGTTCTTC

size: few
V: TRBV20-1
J: TRBJ2-2
D: TRBD2
CDR3: CSARDVASGGRDTGELFF
DNA: TGCAGTGCTAGAGATGTGGCTAGCGGGGGGCGCGACACCGGGGAGCTGTTTTTT

size: few
V: TRBV5-1
J: TRBJ1-1
D: NA
CDR3: CASSLQTAMNTEAFF
DNA: TGCGCCAGCAGCTTACAGACAGCGATGAACACTGAAGCTTTCTTT

size: NA
V: TRBV3-1
J: TRBJ2-3
D: NA
CDR3: CASSLRRRTSTDTQYF
DNA: TGTGCCAGCAGCCTCCGCCGGCGTACTAGCACAGATACGCAGTATTTT

size: few
V: TRBV5-4
J: TRBJ2-5
D: TRBD2
CDR3: CASRTSGRYQETQYF
DNA: TGTGCCAGCAGGACTAGCGGACGGTACCAAGAGACCCAGTACTTC

size: NA
V: TRBV27
J: TRBJ2-5
D: TRBD1
CDR3: CASRGTGEETQYF
DNA: TGTGCCAGCAGAGGGACAGGGGAAGAGACCCAGTACTTC

size: NA
V: TRBV7-8
J: TRBJ1-4
D: NA
CDR3: CASSLGTAIEKLFF
DNA: TGTGCCAGCAGCTTAGGGACAGCCATCGAAAAACTGTTTTTT

size: NA
V: TRBV7-9
J: TRBJ1-4
D: NA
CDR3: CASSFTSIGPEGKLFF
DNA: TGTGCCAGCAGCTTCACTTCGATAGGACCTGAGGGGAAACTGTTTTTT

size: few
V: TRBV13
J: TRBJ1-6
D: TRBD1
CDR3: CASSPRTGGNSPLHF
DNA: TGTGCCAGCAGCCCAAGGACAGGGGGGAATTCACCCCTCCACTTT

size: NA
V: TRBV2
J: TRBJ1-3
D: NA
CDR3: CASSERAVLNTIYF
DNA: TGTGCCAGCAGTGAAAGGGCGGTGCTGAACACCATATATTTT

size: NA
V: TRBV28
J: TRBJ1-2
D: NA
CDR3: CASRKNGYTF
DNA: TGTGCCAGCAGGAAAAATGGCTACACCTTC

size: few
V: TRBV4-3
J: TRBJ2-2
D: TRBD1
CDR3: CASKFTGGEGGELFF
DNA: TGCGCCAGCAAGTTTACAGGGGGCGAGGGCGGGGAGCTGTTTTTT

size: NA
V: TRBV15
J: TRBJ1-1
D: TRBD1
CDR3: CATSLDRGLTEAFF
DNA: TGTGCCACCAGTCTGGACAGGGGGCTAACTGAAGCTTTCTTT

size: NA
V: TRBV6-6
J: TRBJ2-3
D: TRBD1
CDR3: CASSYSTGTGGADTQYF
DNA: TGTGCCAGCAGTTACTCGACCGGGACAGGGGGAGCAGATACGCAGTATTTT

size: once
V: TRBV7-2
J: TRBJ1-1
D: NA
CDR3: CASSLLGETEAFF
DNA: TGTGCCAGCAGCTTATTGGGGGAAACTGAAGCTTTCTTT

size: NA
V: TRBV15
J: TRBJ2-2
D: NA
CDR3: CATSGNSGELFF
DNA: TGTGCCACCAGCGGTAATTCCGGGGAGCTGTTTTTT

size: NA
V: TRBV3-1
J: TRBJ1-1
D: NA
CDR3: CASSQGVNTEAFF
DNA: TGTGCCAGCAGCCAAGGCGTGAACACTGAAGCTTTCTTT